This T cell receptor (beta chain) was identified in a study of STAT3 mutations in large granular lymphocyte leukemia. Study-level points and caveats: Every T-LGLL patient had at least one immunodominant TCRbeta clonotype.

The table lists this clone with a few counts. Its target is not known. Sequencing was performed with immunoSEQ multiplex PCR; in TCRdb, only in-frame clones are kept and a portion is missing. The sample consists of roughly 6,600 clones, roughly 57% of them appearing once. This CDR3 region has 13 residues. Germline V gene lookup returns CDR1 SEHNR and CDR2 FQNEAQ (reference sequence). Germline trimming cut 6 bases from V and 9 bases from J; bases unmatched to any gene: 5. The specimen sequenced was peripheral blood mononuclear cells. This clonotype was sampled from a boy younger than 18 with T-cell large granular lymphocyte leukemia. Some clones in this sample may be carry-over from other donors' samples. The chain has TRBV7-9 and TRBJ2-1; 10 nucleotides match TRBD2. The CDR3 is CASSASGGAEQFF. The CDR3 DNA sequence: TGTGCCAGCAGTGCTAGCGGGGGAGCTGAGCAGTTCTTC.